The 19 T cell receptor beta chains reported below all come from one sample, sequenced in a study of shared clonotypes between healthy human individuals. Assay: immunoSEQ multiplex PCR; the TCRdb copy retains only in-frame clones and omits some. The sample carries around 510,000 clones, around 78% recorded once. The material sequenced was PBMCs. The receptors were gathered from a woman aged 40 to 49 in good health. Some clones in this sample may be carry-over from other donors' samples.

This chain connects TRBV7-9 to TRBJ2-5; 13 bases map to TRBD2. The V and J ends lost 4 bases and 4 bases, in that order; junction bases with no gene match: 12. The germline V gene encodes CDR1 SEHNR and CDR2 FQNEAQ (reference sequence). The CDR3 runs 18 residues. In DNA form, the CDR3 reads TGTGCCAGCAGCTCAGGACTAGCGGGAGTTTTGGATCGAGAGACCCAGTACTTC. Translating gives CASSSGLAGVLDRETQYF.

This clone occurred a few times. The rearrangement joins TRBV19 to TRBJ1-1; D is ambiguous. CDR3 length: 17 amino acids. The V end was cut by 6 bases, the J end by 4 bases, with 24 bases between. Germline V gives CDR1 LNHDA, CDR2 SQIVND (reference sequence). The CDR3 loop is CASSQFPRPALSTEAFF. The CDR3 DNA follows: TGTGCCAGTAGCCAATTCCCCCGTCCGGCCCTGAGCACTGAAGCTTTCTTT.

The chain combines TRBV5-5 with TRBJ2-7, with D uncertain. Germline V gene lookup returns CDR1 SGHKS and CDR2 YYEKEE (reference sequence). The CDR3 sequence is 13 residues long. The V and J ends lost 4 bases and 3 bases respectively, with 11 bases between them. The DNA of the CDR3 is TGTGCCAGCAGCCCCCGTGCTTACTACGAGCAGTACTTC. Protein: CASSPRAYYEQYF.

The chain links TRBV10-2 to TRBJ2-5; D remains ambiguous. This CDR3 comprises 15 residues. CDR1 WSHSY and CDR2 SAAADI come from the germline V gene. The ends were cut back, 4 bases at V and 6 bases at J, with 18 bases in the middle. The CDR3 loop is CASSVSENGLKTQYF. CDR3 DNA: TGCGCCAGCAGTGTCTCAGAGAACGGGTTAAAGACCCAGTACTTC.

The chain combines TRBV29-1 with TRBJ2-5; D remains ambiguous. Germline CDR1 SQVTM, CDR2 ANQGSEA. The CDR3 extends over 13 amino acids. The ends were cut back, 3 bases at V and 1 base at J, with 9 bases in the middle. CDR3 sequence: CSVDAQSQETQYF. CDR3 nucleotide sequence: TGCAGCGTTGACGCGCAGTCCCAAGAGACCCAGTACTTC.

The CDR3 DNA is TGTGCCAGCAGCTTGGGGGGACAGGGGGACTCCTACGAGCAGTACTTC. Encoded protein: CASSLGGQGDSYEQYF. The chain couples TRBV5-4 to TRBJ2-7, with 11 bases aligning to TRBD1. This CDR3 comprises 16 residues. The junction had 2 bases not matched to a gene; V was cut back by 0 bases and J by 0 bases. Germline V gene sequence: CDR1 SGHNT, CDR2 YYREEE (reference sequence).

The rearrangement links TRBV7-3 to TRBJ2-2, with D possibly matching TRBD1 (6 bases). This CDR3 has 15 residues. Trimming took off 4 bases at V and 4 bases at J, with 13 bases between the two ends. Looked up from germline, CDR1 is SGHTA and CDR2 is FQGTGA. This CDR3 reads CASSSDSFGTGELFF. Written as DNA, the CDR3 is TGTGCCAGCAGCTCGGACAGTTTTGGCACCGGGGAGCTGTTTTTT.

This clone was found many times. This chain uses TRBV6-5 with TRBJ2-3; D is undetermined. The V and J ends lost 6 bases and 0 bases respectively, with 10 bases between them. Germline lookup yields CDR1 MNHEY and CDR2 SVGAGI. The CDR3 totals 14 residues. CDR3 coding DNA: TGTGCCAGCAGCCCCCTTAAAAGCACAGATACGCAGTATTTT. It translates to CASSPLKSTDTQYF.

The CDR3, as DNA: TGTGCCAGCAAAGTAGAGACCCAGTACTTC. This codes for CASKVETQYF. The gene calls are TRBV2 and TRBJ2-5; D not certain. The CDR3 spans 10 residues. Trimming cost V 7 bases and J 4 bases, with 4 bases left between them. Germline values: CDR1 SNHLY, CDR2 FYNNEI.

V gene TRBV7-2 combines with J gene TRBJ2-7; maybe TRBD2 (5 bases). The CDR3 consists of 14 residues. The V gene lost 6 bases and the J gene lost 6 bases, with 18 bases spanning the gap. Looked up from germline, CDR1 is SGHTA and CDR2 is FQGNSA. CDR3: CASRSSVGGIEQYF. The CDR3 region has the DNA TGTGCCAGCAGAAGTAGCGTGGGTGGAATCGAGCAGTACTTC.

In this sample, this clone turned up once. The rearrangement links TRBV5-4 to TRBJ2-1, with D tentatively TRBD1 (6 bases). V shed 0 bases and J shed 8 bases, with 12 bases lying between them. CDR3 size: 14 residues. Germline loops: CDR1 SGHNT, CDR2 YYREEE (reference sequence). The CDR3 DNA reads TGTGCCAGCAGCTTGGGGCAGGGGTTGCATGAGCAGTTCTTC. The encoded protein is CASSLGQGLHEQFF. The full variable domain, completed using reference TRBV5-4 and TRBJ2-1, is ETGVTQSPTHLIKTRGQQVTLRCSSQSGHNTVSWYQQALGQGPQFIFQYYREEENGRGNFPPRFSGLQFPNYSSELNVNALELDDSALYLCASSLGQGLHEQFFGPGTRLTVL.

The CDR3 sequence is CASRERGNQETQYF. CDR3 DNA: TGTGCCTCCCGGGAGAGGGGGAACCAAGAGACCCAGTACTTC. V is TRBV5-4 and J is TRBJ2-5; D may be TRBD1 or TRBD2 (6 bases each). Germline V gene lookup returns CDR1 SGHNT and CDR2 YYREEE (reference sequence). Trimming shortened V by 10 bases and J by 0 bases, and 16 bases separated the two germline ends. The CDR3 is 14 residues long. Supplemented by reference TRBV5-4 and TRBJ2-5, the full variable domain reads ETGVTQSPTHLIKTRGQQVTLRCSSQSGHNTVSWYQQALGQGPQFIFQYYREEENGRGNFPPRFSGLQFPNYSSELNVNALELDDSALYLCASRERGNQETQYFGPGTRLLVL.

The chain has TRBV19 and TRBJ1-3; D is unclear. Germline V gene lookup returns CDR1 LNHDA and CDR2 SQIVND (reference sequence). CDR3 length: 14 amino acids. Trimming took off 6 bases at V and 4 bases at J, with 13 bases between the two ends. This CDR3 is CASRISGGGNTIYF. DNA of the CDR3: TGTGCCAGTAGAATCTCTGGCGGCGGAAACACCATATATTTT.

Here the CDR3 reads CASSPTGQRLDTQYF. Written as DNA, the CDR3 is TGTGCCAGCAGCCCCACCGGTCAGAGACTAGATACGCAGTATTTT. The chain combines TRBV7-2 with TRBJ2-3; D is undetermined. This CDR3 is built from 15 residues. V lost 5 bases and J lost 5, with 17 bases in between. Germline-derived CDR1 and CDR2 are SGHTA and FQGNSA.

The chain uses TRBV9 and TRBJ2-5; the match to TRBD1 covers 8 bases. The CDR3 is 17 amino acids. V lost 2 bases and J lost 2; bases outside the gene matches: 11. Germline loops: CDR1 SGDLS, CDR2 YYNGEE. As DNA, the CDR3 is TGTGCCAGCAGCGTCTACTTTGGGACAGGAACTCAAGAGACCCAGTACTTC. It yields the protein CASSVYFGTGTQETQYF.

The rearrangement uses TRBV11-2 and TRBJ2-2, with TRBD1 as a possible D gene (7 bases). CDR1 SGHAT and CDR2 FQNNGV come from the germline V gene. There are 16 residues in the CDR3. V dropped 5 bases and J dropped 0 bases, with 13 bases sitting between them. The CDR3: CASSLAGGTNTGELFF. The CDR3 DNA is TGTGCCAGCAGCCTCGCAGGGGGGACGAACACCGGGGAGCTGTTTTTT.

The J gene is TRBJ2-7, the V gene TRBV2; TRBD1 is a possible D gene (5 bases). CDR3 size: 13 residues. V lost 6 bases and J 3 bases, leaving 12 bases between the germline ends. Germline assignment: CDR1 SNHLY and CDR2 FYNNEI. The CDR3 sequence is CASSGQGLYEQYF. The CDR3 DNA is TGTGCCAGCAGCGGGCAGGGTCTCTACGAGCAGTACTTC.

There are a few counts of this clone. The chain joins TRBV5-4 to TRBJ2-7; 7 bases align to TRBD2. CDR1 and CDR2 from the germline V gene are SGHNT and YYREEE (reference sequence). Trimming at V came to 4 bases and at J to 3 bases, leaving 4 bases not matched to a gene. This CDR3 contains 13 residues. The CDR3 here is CASSGAGDYEQYF. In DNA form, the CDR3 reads TGTGCCAGCAGCGGGGCGGGGGACTACGAGCAGTACTTC.

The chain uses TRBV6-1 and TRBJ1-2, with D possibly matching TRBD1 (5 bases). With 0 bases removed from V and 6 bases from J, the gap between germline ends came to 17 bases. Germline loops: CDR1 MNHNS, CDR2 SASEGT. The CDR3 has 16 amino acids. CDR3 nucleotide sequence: TGTGCCAGCAGTGAAGCTCGGGGCAGAGCCACAAATGGCTACACCTTC. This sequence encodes CASSEARGRATNGYTF.